The entry below describes one T cell receptor (beta chain). Its antigen is still unknown. This sample is part of a study of T cell repertoires in cytomegalovirus infection. Study details: A matching HLA type, together with CMV infection, was signaled by public TCR beta signatures. Study-wide results and limits: CMV-specific TCR beta clonotypes restricted by HLA-C were the ones dominating the ex vivo response. Cumulative frequency (of public TCR beta family members) identified carriers of CMV plus the relevant HLA.

Germline V CDR1 and CDR2: ENHRY, SYGVKD. The CDR3 sequence is 14 residues long. With 5 bases clipped from V and 4 bases from J, the junction kept 0 bases outside the gene matches. TCRdb passed the reads through MiXCR, listing each CDR3 protein once. The sample lists about 180,000 distinct CDR3 sequences, roughly 15% occurring once. The sequencing sample was made of CD8+ T cells from PBMCs. The chain is built from TRBV10-3 and TRBJ2-1, with 12 bases fitting TRBD2. This TCR was sampled from a human donor in good health (CMV status not recorded). Some clones in this sample may be carry-over from other donors' samples. The CDR3 loop reads CAISTSGGYNEQFF. In DNA form, the CDR3 reads TGTGCCATCAGTACTAGCGGGGGGTACAATGAGCAGTTCTTC.